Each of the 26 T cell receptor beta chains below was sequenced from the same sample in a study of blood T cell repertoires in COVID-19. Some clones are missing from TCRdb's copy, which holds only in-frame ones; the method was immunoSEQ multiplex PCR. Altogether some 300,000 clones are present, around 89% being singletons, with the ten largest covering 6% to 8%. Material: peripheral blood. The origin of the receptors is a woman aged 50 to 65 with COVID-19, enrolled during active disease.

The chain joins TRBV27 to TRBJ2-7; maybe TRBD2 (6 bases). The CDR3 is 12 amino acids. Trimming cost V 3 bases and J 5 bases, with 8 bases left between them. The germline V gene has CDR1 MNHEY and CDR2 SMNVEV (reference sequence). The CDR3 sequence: CASSFRGNEQYF. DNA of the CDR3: TGTGCCAGCAGTTTTCGGGGGAACGAGCAGTACTTC.

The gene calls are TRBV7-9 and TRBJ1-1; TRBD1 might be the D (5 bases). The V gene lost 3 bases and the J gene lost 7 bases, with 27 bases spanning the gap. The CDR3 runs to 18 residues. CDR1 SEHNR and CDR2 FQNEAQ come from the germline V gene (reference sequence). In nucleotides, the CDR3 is TGTGCCAGCAGCTTGGGCCGTGGGACTCGCTTTCGGTACAATGAAGCTTTCTTT. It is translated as CASSLGRGTRFRYNEAFF.

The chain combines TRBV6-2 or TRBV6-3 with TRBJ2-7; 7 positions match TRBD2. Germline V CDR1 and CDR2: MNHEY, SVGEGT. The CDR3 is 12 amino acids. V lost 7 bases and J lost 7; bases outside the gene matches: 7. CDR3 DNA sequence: TGTGCCAGCACCCCCTCGGGAGGAGAGCAGTACTTC. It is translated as CASTPSGGEQYF.

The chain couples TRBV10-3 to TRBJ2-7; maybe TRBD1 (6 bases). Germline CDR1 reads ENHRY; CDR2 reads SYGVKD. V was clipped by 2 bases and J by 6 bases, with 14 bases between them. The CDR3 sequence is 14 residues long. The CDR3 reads CAISENTGRGEQYF. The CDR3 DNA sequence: TGTGCCATCAGTGAGAACACAGGGAGAGGCGAGCAGTACTTC.

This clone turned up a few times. The CDR3 loop reads CASSLGLAVQSSYNEQFF. The CDR3 region has the DNA TGCGCCAGCAGCCTTGGACTAGCAGTGCAGAGCTCCTACAATGAGCAGTTCTTC. This chain links TRBV5-1 with TRBJ2-1; 8 bases are a match to TRBD2. The CDR3 runs 18 residues. V shed 4 bases and J 0 bases; nucleotides not matched to a gene: 12. Germline V CDR1 and CDR2: SGHRS, YFSETQ. Full variable domain (remainder filled in from reference TRBV5-1 and TRBJ2-1): KAGVTQTPRYLIKTRGQQVTLSCSPISGHRSVSWYQQTPGQGLQFLFEYFSETQRNKGNFPGRFSGRQFSNSRSEMNVSTLELGDSALYLCASSLGLAVQSSYNEQFFGPGTRLTVL.

DNA for the CDR3: TGTGCCAGCTTCCGGAAAGGGGGTAGCTACACCTTC. Residues: CASFRKGGSYTF. The V call is TRBV12-3 or TRBV12-4, the J call TRBJ1-2, with a possible D match to TRBD1 (6 bases). This CDR3 comprises 12 residues. Trimming pared 8 bases from V and 9 bases from J, leaving 16 bases between.

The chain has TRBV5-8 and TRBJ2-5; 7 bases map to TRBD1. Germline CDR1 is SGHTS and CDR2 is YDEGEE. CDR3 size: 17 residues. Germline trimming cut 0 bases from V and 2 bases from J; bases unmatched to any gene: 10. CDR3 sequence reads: CASSLAWGSGGQETQYF. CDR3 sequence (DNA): TGTGCCAGCAGCTTGGCCTGGGGGTCAGGGGGTCAAGAGACCCAGTACTTC. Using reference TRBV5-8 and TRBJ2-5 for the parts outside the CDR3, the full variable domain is EAGVTQSPTHLIKTRGQQATLRCSPISGHTSVYWYQQALGLGLQFLLWYDEGEERNRGNFPPRFSGRQFPNYSSELNVNALELEDSALYLCASSLAWGSGGQETQYFGPGTRLLVL.

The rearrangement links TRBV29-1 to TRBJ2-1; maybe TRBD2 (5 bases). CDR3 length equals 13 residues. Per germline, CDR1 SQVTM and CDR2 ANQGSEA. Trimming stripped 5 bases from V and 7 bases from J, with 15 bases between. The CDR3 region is CSVRRDSRNEQFF. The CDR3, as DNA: TGCAGCGTTCGACGGGATTCTAGGAATGAGCAGTTCTTC.

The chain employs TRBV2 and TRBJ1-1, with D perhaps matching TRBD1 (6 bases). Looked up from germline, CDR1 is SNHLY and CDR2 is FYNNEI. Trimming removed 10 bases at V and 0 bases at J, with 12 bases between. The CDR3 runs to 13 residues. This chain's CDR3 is CATTPGVNTEAFF. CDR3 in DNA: TGTGCCACCACCCCAGGGGTGAACACTGAAGCTTTCTTT. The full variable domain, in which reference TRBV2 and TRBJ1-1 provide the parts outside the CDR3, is EPEVTQTPSHQVTQMGQEVILRCVPISNHLYFYWYRQILGQKVEFLVSFYNNEISEKSEIFDDQFSVERPDGSNFTLKIRSTKLEDSAMYFCATTPGVNTEAFFGQGTRLTVV.

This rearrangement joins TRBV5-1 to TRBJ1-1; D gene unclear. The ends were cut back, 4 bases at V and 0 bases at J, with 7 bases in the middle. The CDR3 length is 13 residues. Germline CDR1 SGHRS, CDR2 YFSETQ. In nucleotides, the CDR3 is TGCGCCAGCAGCCGATCAGTGAACACTGAAGCTTTCTTT. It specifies CASSRSVNTEAFF.

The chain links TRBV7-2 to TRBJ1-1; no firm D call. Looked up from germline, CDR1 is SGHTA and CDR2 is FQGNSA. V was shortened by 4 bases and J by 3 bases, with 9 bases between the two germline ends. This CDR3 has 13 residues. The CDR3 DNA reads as TGTGCCAGCAGCTCCCTTCTTGACACTGAAGCTTTCTTT. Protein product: CASSSLLDTEAFF. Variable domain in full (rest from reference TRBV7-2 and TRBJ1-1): GAGVSQSPSNKVTEKGKDVELRCDPISGHTALYWYRQSLGQGLEFLIYFQGNSAPDKSGLPSDRFSAERTGGSVSTLTIQRTQQEDSAVYLCASSSLLDTEAFFGQGTRLTVV.

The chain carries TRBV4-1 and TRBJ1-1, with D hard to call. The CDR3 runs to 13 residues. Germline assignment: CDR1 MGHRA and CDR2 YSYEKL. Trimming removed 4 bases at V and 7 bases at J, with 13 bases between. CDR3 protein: CASSRKTYDEAFF. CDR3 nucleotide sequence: TGCGCCAGCAGCCGGAAGACTTATGATGAAGCTTTCTTT.

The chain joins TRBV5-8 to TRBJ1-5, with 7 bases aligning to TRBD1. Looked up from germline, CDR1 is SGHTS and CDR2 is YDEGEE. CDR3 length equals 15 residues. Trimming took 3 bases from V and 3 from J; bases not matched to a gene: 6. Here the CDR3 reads CASSWRGHINQPQHF. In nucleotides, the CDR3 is TGTGCCAGCAGCTGGAGGGGGCACATCAATCAGCCCCAGCATTTT.

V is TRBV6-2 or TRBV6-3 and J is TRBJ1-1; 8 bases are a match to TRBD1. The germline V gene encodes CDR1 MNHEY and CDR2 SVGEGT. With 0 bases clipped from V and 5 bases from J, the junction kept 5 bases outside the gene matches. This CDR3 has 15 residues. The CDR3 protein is CASSYSGRGHTEAFF. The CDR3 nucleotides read TGTGCCAGCAGTTACTCGGGCAGGGGGCATACTGAAGCTTTCTTT.

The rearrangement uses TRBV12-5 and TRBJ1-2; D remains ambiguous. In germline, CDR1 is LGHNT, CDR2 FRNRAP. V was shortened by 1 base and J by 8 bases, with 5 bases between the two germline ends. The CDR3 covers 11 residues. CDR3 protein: CASGLEEGYTF. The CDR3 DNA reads TGTGCTAGTGGTTTGGAGGAGGGCTACACCTTC. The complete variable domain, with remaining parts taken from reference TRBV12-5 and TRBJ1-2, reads DARVTQTPRHKVTEMGQEVTMRCQPILGHNTVFWYRQTMMQGLELLAYFRNRAPLDDSGMPKDRFSAEMPDATLATLKIQPSEPRDSAVYFCASGLEEGYTFGSGTRLTVV.

The CDR3 region is CASSDEGTSNTEAFF. CDR3 in DNA: TGCGCCAGCAGTGACGAGGGTACTTCGAACACTGAAGCTTTCTTT. The genes are TRBV10-1 and TRBJ1-1; D is unclear. Germline V gene sequence: CDR1 WNHNN, CDR2 SYGVQD (reference sequence). The CDR3 extends over 15 amino acids. Trimming cost V 3 bases and J 1 base, with 12 bases left between them.

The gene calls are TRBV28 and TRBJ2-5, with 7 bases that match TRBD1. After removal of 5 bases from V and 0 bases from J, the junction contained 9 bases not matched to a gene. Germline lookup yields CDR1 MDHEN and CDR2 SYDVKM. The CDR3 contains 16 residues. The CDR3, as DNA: TGTGCCAGCAGTGTGGAAGGGACAGTTTACCAAGAGACCCAGTACTTC. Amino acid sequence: CASSVEGTVYQETQYF.

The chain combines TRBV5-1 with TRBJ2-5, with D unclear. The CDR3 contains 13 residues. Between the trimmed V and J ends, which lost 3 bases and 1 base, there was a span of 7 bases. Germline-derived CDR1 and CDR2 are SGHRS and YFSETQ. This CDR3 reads CASSYSPQETQYF. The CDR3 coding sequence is TGCGCCAGCAGCTACAGCCCCCAAGAGACCCAGTACTTC.

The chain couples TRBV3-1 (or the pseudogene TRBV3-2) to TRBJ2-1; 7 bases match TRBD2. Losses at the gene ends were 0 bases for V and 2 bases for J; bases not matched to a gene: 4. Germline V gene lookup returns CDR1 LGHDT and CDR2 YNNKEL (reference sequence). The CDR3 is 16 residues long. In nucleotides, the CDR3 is TGTGCCAGCAGCCAAGATCTAACTAGCGCCTACAATGAGCAGTTCTTC. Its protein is CASSQDLTSAYNEQFF.

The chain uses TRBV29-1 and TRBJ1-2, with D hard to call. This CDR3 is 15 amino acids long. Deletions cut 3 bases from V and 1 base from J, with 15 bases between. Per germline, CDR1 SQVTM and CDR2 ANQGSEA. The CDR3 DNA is TGCAGCGTTGATACTGGTCCGCCATTTAACTATGGCTACACCTTC. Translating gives CSVDTGPPFNYGYTF.

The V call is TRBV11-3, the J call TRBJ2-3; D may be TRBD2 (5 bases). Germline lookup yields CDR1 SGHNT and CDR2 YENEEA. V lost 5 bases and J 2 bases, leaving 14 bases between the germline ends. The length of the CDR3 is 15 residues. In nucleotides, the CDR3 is TGTGCCAGCAGCCAAGGGAGTAGGTCCACAGATACGCAGTATTTT. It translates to CASSQGSRSTDTQYF. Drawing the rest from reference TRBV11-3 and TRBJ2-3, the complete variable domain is EAGVVQSPRYKIIEKKQPVAFWCNPISGHNTLYWYLQNLGQGPELLIRYENEEAVDDSQLPKDRFSAERLKGVDSTLKIQPAELGDSAVYLCASSQGSRSTDTQYFGPGTRLTVL.

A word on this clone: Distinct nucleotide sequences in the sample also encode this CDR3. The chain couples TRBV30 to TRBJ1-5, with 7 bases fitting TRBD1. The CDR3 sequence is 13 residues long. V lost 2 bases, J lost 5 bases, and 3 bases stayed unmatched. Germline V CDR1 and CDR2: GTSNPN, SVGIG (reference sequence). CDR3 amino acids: CAWSRQGDQPQHF. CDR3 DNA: TGTGCCTGGAGTAGACAGGGAGATCAGCCCCAGCATTTT.

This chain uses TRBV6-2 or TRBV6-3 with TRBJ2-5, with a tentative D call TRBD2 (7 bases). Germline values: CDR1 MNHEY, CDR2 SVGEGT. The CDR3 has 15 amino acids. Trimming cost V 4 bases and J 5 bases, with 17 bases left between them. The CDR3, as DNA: TGTGCCAGCAGTTTCAGACAGGCGGGGGAGGAGACCCAGTACTTC. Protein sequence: CASSFRQAGEETQYF.

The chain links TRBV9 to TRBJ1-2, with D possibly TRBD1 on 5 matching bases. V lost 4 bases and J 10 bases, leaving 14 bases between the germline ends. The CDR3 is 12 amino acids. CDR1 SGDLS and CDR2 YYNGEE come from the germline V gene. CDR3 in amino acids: CASSFRDTIYTF. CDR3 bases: TGTGCCAGCAGCTTCAGGGATACCATCTACACCTTC.

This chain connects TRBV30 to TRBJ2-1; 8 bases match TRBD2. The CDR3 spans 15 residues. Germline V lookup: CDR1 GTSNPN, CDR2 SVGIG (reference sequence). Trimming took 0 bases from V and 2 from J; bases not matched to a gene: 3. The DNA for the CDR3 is TGTGCCTGGAGTGTCGGGCGGGGGGCCTACAATGAGCAGTTCTTC. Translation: CAWSVGRGAYNEQFF.

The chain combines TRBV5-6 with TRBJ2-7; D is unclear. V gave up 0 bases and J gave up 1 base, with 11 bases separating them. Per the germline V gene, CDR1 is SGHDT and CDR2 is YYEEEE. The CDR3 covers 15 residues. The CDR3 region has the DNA TGTGCCAGCAGCTTGGGTGGCTCGTGGTCCTACGAGCAGTACTTC. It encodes CASSLGGSWSYEQYF.